This T cell receptor (beta chain) originates from a study of cytomegalovirus exposure and HLA in healthy donors. Germline V gives CDR1 SGHNT, CDR2 YYREEE (reference sequence). CDR3 size: 14 residues. Losses at the gene ends were 4 bases for V and 4 bases for J; bases not matched to a gene: 4. It was with 60 Vbeta and 13 Jbeta primers that the PCR ran. Repertoires were generated with immunoSEQ multiplex PCR, while TCRdb's copy carries only in-frame clones and drops some. The sample lists around 97,000 clones, approximately 79% seen once, with approximately 3.7% in the top ten. The study, taken as a whole, reports: The classifier was said to identify cytomegalovirus status with high specificity and sensitivity. Later analysis identified a missense DCLRE1C variant that was linked to TCR beta V- and J-gene trimming. Researchers counted 180 or so TCR beta chains as cytomegalovirus-associated. HLA allele associations emerged for some 16,000 TCR beta sequences in a later analysis, at 0.05 false discovery rate.

As for this clone: Its antigen is unidentified.

The TCR was taken from a man aged 45-65 years in good health and CMV-seropositive. J is TRBJ2-1 and V is TRBV5-4, with 8 bases identical to TRBD1. Sequenced input: PBMCs. The DNA for the CDR3 is TGTGCCAGCAGCCGTGGGGACAGGTACAATGAGCAGTTCTTC. This encodes CASSRGDRYNEQFF.